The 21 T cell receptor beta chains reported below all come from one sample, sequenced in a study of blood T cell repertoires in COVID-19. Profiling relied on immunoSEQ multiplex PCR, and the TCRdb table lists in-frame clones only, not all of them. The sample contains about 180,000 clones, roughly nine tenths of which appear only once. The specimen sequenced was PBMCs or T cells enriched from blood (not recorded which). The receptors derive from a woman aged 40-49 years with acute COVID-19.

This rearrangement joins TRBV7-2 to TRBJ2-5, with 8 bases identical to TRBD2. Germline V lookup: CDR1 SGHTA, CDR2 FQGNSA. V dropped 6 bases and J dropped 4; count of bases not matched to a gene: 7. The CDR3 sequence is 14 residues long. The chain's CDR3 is CASSRSGERETQYF. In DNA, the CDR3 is TGTGCCAGCAGTCGTAGCGGGGAACGAGAGACCCAGTACTTC.

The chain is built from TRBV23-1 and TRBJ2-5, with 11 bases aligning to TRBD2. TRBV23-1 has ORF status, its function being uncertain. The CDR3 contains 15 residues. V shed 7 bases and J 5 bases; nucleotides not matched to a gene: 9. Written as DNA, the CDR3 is TGCGCCAGCAAGCCGAGGACTAGCGGGCCGGAGACCCAGTACTTC. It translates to CASKPRTSGPETQYF.

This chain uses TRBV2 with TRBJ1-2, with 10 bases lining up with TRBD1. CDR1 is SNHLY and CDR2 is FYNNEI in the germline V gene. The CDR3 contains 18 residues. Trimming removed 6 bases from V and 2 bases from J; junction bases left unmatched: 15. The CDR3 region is CASSETSGTGEKNYGYTF. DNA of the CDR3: TGTGCCAGCAGCGAAACATCCGGGACAGGGGAAAAAAACTATGGCTACACCTTC.

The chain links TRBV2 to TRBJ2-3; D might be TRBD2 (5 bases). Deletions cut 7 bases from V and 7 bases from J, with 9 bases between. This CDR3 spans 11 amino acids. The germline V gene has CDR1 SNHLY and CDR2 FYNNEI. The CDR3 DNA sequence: TGTGCCAGCACGGAGGTAAATACGCAGTATTTT. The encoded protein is CASTEVNTQYF. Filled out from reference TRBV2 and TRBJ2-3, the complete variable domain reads EPEVTQTPSHQVTQMGQEVILRCVPISNHLYFYWYRQILGQKVEFLVSFYNNEISEKSEIFDDQFSVERPDGSNFTLKIRSTKLEDSAMYFCASTEVNTQYFGPGTRLTVL.

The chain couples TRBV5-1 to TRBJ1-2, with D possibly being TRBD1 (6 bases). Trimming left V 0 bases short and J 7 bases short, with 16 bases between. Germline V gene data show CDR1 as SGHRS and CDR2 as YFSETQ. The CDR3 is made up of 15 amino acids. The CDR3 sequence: CASSLEAGAGSGYTF. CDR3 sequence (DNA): TGCGCCAGCAGCTTGGAGGCAGGGGCGGGCTCTGGCTACACCTTC.

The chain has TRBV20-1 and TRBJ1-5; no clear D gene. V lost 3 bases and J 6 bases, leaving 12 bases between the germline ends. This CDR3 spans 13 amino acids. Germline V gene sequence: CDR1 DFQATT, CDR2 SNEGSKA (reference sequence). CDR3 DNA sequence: TGCAGTGCTAGTAGTCCAACCGGTCAGCCCCAGCATTTT. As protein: CSASSPTGQPQHF.

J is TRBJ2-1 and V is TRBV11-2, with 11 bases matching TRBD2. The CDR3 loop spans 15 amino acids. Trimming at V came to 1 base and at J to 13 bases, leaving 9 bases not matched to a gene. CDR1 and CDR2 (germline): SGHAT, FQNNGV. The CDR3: CASSLGKLAGVEQFF. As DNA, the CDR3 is TGTGCCAGCAGCTTAGGAAAACTAGCGGGAGTGGAACAGTTCTTC. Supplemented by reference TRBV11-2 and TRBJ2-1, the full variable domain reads EAGVAQSPRYKIIEKRQSVAFWCNPISGHATLYWYQQILGQGPKLLIQFQNNGVVDDSQLPKDRFSAERLKGVDSTLKIQPAKLEDSAVYLCASSLGKLAGVEQFFGPGTRLTVL.

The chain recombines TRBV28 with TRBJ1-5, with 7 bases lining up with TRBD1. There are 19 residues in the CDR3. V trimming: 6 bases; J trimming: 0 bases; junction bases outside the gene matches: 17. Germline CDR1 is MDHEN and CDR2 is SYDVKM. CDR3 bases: TGTGCCAGCAGCCCCTGGACCGGCCGAGGGGGCCATAGCAATCAGCCCCAGCATTTT. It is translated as CASSPWTGRGGHSNQPQHF.

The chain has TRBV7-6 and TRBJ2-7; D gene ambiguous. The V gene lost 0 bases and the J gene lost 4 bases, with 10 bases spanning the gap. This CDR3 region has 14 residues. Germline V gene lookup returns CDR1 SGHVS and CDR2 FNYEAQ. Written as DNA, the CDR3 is TGTGCCAGCAGCTTAGCGGGTAGCAATTACGAGCAGTACTTC. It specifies CASSLAGSNYEQYF.

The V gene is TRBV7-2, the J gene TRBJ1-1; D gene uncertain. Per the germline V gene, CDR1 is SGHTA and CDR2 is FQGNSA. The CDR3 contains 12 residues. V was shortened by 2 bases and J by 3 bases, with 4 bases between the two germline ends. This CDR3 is CASSLSYTEAFF. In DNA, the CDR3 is TGTGCCAGCAGCTTATCTTACACTGAAGCTTTCTTT.

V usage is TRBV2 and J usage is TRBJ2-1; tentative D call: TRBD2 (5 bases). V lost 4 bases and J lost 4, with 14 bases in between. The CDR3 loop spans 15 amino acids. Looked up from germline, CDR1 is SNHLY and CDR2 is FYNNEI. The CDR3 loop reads CASSAPDFRYNEQFF. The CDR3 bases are TGTGCCAGCAGTGCCCCGGACTTCCGGTACAATGAGCAGTTCTTC.

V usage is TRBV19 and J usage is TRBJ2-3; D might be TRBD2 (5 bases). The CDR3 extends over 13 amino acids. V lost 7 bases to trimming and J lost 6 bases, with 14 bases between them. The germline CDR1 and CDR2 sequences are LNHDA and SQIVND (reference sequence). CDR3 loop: CASTLGGEDTQYF. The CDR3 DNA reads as TGTGCCAGTACCCTTGGTGGGGAGGATACGCAGTATTTT.

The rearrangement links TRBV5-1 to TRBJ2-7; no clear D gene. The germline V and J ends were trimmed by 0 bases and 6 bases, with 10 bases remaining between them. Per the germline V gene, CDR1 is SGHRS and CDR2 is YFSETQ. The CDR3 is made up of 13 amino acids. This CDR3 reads CASSLAGSLEQYF. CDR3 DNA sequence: TGCGCCAGCAGCTTGGCCGGTTCCCTCGAGCAGTACTTC.

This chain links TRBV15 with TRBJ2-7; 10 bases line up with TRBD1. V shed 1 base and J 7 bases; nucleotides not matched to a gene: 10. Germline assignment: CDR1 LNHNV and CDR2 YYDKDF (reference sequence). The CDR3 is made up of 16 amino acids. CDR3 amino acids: CATSRVTGTGVVEQYF. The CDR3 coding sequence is TGTGCCACCAGCAGAGTAACCGGGACAGGGGTTGTTGAGCAGTACTTC.

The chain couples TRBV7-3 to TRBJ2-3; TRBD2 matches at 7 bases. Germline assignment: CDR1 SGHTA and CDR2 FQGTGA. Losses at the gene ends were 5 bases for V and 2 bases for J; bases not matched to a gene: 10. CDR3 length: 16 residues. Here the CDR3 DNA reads TGTGCCAGCAGCCCGGGTCGGGCGGGGGTCACAGATACGCAGTATTTT. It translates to CASSPGRAGVTDTQYF.

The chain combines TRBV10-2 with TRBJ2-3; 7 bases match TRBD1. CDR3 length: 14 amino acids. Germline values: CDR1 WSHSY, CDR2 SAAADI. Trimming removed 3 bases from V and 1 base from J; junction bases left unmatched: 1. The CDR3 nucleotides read TGCGCCAGCAGTGAAGGACAGGGCACAGATACGCAGTATTTT. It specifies CASSEGQGTDTQYF.

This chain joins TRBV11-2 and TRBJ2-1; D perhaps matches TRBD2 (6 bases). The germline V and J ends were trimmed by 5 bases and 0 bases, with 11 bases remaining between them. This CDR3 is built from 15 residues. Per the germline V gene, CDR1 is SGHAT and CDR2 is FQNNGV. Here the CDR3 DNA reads TGTGCCAGCAGCAATAGCGGTGACTCCTACAATGAGCAGTTCTTC. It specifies CASSNSGDSYNEQFF.

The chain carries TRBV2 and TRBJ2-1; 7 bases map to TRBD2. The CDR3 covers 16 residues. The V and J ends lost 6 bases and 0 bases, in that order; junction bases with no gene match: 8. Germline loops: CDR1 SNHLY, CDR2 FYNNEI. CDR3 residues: CASRGERGSSYNEQFF. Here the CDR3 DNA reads TGTGCCAGCAGGGGGGAGCGGGGAAGCTCCTACAATGAGCAGTTCTTC. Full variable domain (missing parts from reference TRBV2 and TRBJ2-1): EPEVTQTPSHQVTQMGQEVILRCVPISNHLYFYWYRQILGQKVEFLVSFYNNEISEKSEIFDDQFSVERPDGSNFTLKIRSTKLEDSAMYFCASRGERGSSYNEQFFGPGTRLTVL.

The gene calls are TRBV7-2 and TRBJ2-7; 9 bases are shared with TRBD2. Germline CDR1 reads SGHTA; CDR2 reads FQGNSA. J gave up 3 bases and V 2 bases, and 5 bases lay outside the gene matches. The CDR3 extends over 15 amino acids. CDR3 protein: CASSLRISGSYEQYF. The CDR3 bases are TGTGCCAGCAGCTTAAGAATTAGCGGGAGCTACGAGCAGTACTTC.

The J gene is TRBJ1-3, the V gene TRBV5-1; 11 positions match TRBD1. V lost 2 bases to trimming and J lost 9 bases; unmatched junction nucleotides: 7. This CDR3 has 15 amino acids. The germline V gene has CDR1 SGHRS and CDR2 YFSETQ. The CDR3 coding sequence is TGCGCCAGCAGCTTATCGGGGACAGGGGGGAGCACCATATATTTT. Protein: CASSLSGTGGSTIYF. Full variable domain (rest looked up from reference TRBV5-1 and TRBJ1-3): KAGVTQTPRYLIKTRGQQVTLSCSPISGHRSVSWYQQTPGQGLQFLFEYFSETQRNKGNFPGRFSGRQFSNSRSEMNVSTLELGDSALYLCASSLSGTGGSTIYFGEGSWLTVV.

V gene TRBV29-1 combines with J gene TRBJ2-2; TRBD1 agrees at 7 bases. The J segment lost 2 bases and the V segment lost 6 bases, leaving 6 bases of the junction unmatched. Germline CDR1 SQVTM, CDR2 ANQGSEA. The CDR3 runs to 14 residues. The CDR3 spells CSVLGQANTGELFF. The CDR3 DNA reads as TGCAGCGTCCTAGGACAGGCCAACACCGGGGAGCTGTTTTTT.